This is a list of T cell receptor beta chains from one sample in a study of T-cell reconstitution after alpha-beta-depleted transplantation in children. TCRdb fed the PCR reads into MiXCR, producing one record per CDR3 protein. The sample has hundreds of thousands of distinct CDR3 sequences, 16% seen once. Sequenced here: PBMCs from the stem cell graft donor, sampled from the stem cell graft. Source of these receptors: a human donor who donated a stem cell graft to a child with acute myeloid leukemia. Both conserved end residues are part of each CDR3. Each record gives: V gene, D gene, J gene, CDR3 length, clone size, CDR3 protein, CDR3 DNA. D genes are given only for firm matches. Size tells how often a clone was seen (once, few, many) or the class of an expanded clone, and some rows leave it out.

>TRBV20-1|TRBD1|TRBJ2-7|14|NA
CSARDPRQGYEQYF
TGCAGTGCTAGAGATCCCCGACAGGGCTACGAGCAGTACTTC
>TRBV5-6|TRBD2|TRBJ2-1|16|few
CASSRRGGSSYNEQFF
TGTGCCAGCAGCCGGAGGGGCGGGAGCTCCTACAATGAGCAGTTCTTC
>TRBV6-5|NA|TRBJ2-1|15|many
CASSYSRVPYNEQFF
TGTGCCAGCAGTTACTCAAGGGTCCCCTACAATGAGCAGTTCTTC
>TRBV10-2|TRBD2|TRBJ2-5|16|many
CASSPPKGLAQETQYF
TGCGCCAGCAGTCCCCCTAAGGGACTAGCTCAAGAGACCCAGTACTTC
>TRBV27|NA|TRBJ1-3|13|NA
CASSLSLGHTIYF
TGTGCCAGCAGTTTAAGTTTGGGACACACCATATATTTT
>TRBV7-3|TRBD1|TRBJ1-1|15|NA
CASSLRDRGFSEAFF
TGTGCCAGCAGCTTAAGGGACAGGGGCTTTAGTGAAGCTTTCTTT
>TRBV11-2|TRBD1|TRBJ2-1|15|NA
CASSPGQLCYNEQFF
TGTGCCAGCAGCCCGGGACAGCTCTGCTACAATGAGCAGTTCTTC
>TRBV15|TRBD2|TRBJ2-3|15|NA
CATSRGGTRQDTQYF
TGTGCCACCAGCAGAGGGGGGACTAGGCAAGATACGCAGTATTTT
>TRBV5-1|NA|TRBJ2-6|19|few
CASSDPGLRRGSGANVLTF
TGCGCCAGCAGCGATCCGGGACTTAGGAGGGGCTCTGGGGCCAACGTCCTGACTTTC
>TRBV30|NA|TRBJ2-3|13|NA
CAWTAGSTDTQYF
TGTGCCTGGACGGCAGGGAGCACAGATACGCAGTATTTT
>TRBV5-6|TRBD1|TRBJ1-6|14|many
CASSLQGGNSPLHF
TGTGCCAGCAGCCTTCAAGGGGGCAATTCACCCCTCCACTTT
>TRBV7-3|NA|TRBJ1-1|13|few
CASSFPGTGEAFF
TGTGCCAGCAGCTTCCCGGGGACCGGTGAAGCTTTCTTT
>TRBV12-3/TRBV12-4|NA|TRBJ1-2|13|NA
CASTPVGAGGYTF
TGTGCCAGCACCCCAGTGGGGGCAGGCGGCTACACCTTC
>TRBV11-2|NA|TRBJ2-7|13|NA
CASSLQTSYEQYF
TGTGCCAGCAGCTTACAGACGTCCTACGAGCAGTACTTC
>TRBV28|NA|TRBJ2-6|13|few
CASRKSGANVLTF
TGTGCCAGCAGGAAATCTGGGGCCAACGTCCTGACTTTC
>TRBV5-1|NA|TRBJ2-5|14|NA
CASSLIAGKETQYF
TGCGCCAGCAGCTTGATCGCAGGGAAAGAGACCCAGTACTTC
>TRBV5-1|NA|TRBJ2-1|16|NA
CASSLVSQTGSDEQFF
TGCGCCAGCAGCTTGGTATCCCAAACAGGGTCAGATGAGCAGTTCTTC
>TRBV20-1|TRBD1|TRBJ2-5|14|many
CSAKGPGGLETQYF
TGCAGTGCCAAAGGCCCAGGGGGATTAGAGACCCAGTACTTC
>TRBV6-1|NA|TRBJ1-5|13|NA
CASSAATNQPQHF
TGTGCCAGCAGCGCCGCCACAAATCAGCCCCAGCATTTT
>TRBV4-3|NA|TRBJ2-7|17|few
CASSQDRWGEGTYEQYF
TGCGCCAGCAGCCAAGATCGGTGGGGCGAGGGTACCTACGAGCAGTACTTC
>TRBV7-8|NA|TRBJ1-2|13|few
CASSPRGLSGYTF
TGTGCCAGCAGCCCCCGGGGTCTCTCCGGCTACACCTTC
>TRBV12-3/TRBV12-4|NA|TRBJ2-3|14|NA
CASSPGSFTDTQYF
TGTGCCAGCAGTCCCGGGAGCTTCACAGATACGCAGTATTTT